A selection of T cell receptor beta chains follows, all from one sample in a study of metastatic and nonmetastatic thyroid tumors. TCRdb called clones again from the PCR reads with MiXCR. The sample has under 55,000 clones, 17% seen once. Sequenced material: blood. The receptors shown here come from a female donor with papillary thyroid cancer or a benign thyroid nodule (not recorded which). Some clones in this sample may be carry-over from other donors' samples. CDR3s include the opening cysteine and the closing phenylalanine or tryptophan. The D gene is left open where the match is weak.

>TRBJ2-1|TRBD2|TRBV12-3/TRBV12-4
CASSTGLAGGPGEQFF
>TRBJ1-2|.|TRBV19
CASSTQGHLRQGNTF
>TRBJ1-1|.|TRBV11-2
CASSLSGPTEAFF
>TRBJ1-1|.|TRBV19
CASSVKTNTEAFF
>TRBJ2-7|.|TRBV7-8
CASSPQTTGTYEQYF
>TRBJ1-5|.|TRBV15
CATSRWAGRRGNQPQHF
>TRBJ2-3|.|TRBV7-3
CASTGGASDTQYF
>TRBJ2-1|.|TRBV10-1
CASSVVGYNEQFF
>TRBJ2-5|.|TRBV25-1
CASQGVETQYF
>TRBJ2-7|.|TRBV20-1
CSGSFPRAGRSSYEQYF
>TRBJ2-5|.|TRBV3-1
CASSQFGYQETQYF
>TRBJ2-1|TRBD2|TRBV20-1
CSATLVAGAPHLYNEQFF
>TRBJ2-7|TRBD1|TRBV20-1
CSARASGQGHGNRYEQYF
>TRBJ1-6|.|TRBV7-8
CASSLPDRRGALHF
>TRBJ2-7|.|TRBV29-1
CSVRVLLPYEQYF
>TRBJ1-6|TRBD1|TRBV20-1
CSARVGGQNNSPLHF
>TRBJ1-4|TRBD1|TRBV6-1
CASSQTGASEKLFF
>TRBJ1-1|.|TRBV6-1
CASRTQEAEAFF
>TRBJ2-3|TRBD2|TRBV25-1
CASSRLAGDFGTDTQYF
>TRBJ2-7|TRBD1|TRBV4-1
CASSVLPGQGSYEQYF